This T cell receptor (beta chain) originates from a study of cytomegalovirus exposure and HLA in healthy donors. It was with 60 Vbeta and 13 Jbeta primers that the PCR ran. Only in-frame clones appear in the TCRdb table, and some are missing; sequencing was by immunoSEQ multiplex PCR. The sample table includes 30,000 to 35,000 clones. The CDR3 extends over 16 amino acids. The V gene end was trimmed by 6 bases and the J gene end by 9 bases; junction bases not matched to a gene: 15. Germline-derived CDR1 and CDR2 are WNHNN and SYGVQD (reference sequence). Sequenced input: PBMCs. The receptor was derived from a woman aged 40 to 50 in good health and CMV-seropositive. The chain joins TRBV10-1 to TRBJ2-2, with 8 bases that match TRBD2. Here the CDR3 DNA reads TGCGCCAGCAGGAAGAGCGGGAGTGGCAATTGCCGGGAGCTGTTTTTT. Residues: CASRKSGSGNCRELFF.